This T cell receptor (beta chain) was observed in a study of T cells in Graves' hyperthyroidism and ophthalmopathy. From germline, CDR1 is GTSNPN and CDR2 SVGIG (reference sequence). The CDR3 loop spans 15 amino acids. The V gene lost 3 bases and the J gene lost 3 bases, with 18 bases spanning the gap. The study's findings and limits: A 13 V-J model separated ophthalmopathy from stable hyperthyroidism.

This clonotype was counted many times. The antigen remains unidentified. From RNA transcripts, TCR beta CDR3 regions were amplified. Researchers ran a first-round RT-PCR on the TCR CDR3 using the HTBI primer set. TCRdb passed the multiplex PCR reads through MiXCR, listing each CDR3 protein once. The profile covers 400,000 or so distinct CDR3 sequences, with around 15% appearing a single time and 25% to 30% taken by the ten largest. This receptor was taken from a man in his fifties or sixties with Graves' ophthalmopathy. The sample comprised blood. This chain connects TRBV30 to TRBJ2-7, with D possibly being TRBD1 or TRBD2 (5 bases each). The CDR3 here is CAWSSAWDGYYEQYF. For the CDR3, the DNA is TGTGCCTGGAGCAGCGCATGGGACGGATACTACGAGCAGTACTTC.